The 14 T cell receptor beta chains reported below all come from one sample, sequenced in a study of T-cell memory formation after mild COVID-19 listed by TCRdb under 2021. Libraries were prepared through 5' RACE. The sample was run on an Illumina NovaSeq 6000. The raw public data were reprocessed by TCRdb itself: fastp quality trimming at Q25, MiXCR clonotype calling, in-frame beta chains only. Every entry covers one CDR3 protein and lists the most common genes and DNA from its rows. Across this sample there are roughly 450,000 distinct CDR3 sequences, with approximately 18% seen only once. Jointly, the top ten make up approximately 21% of the sample. The sample consisted of PBMCs or a T cell subset sorted from them (not recorded which). These receptor sequences come from a man in his late teens or twenties who had mild COVID-19 (a few samples of this study predate the infection). The sample titles of this study are shuffled in the database, so cell type and time point are left out; the donor was told from shared clones.

This clonotype was picked up a small number of times. This CDR3 reads CASSYSRTTMSYF. The DNA of the CDR3 is TGTGCCAGCAGTTACTCCCGGACCACTATGTCGTATTTT. V gene TRBV6-5 combines with J gene TRBJ2-3; D gene ambiguous. Trimming cost V 0 bases and J 14 bases, with 15 bases left between them. Germline CDR1 reads MNHEY; CDR2 reads SVGAGI. This CDR3 has 13 residues.

This clonotype was detected a few times. The V and J genes are TRBV5-1 and TRBJ1-1, with D possibly matching TRBD1 (5 bases). V lost 6 bases, J lost 3 bases, and 15 bases lay in between. The CDR3 covers 14 residues. CDR1 and CDR2 from the germline V gene are SGHRS and YFSETQ. The CDR3 protein is CASTETDSYTEAFF. CDR3 DNA: TGCGCCAGCACCGAGACAGACTCCTACACTGAAGCTTTCTTT.

This clonotype was observed a few times. As DNA, the CDR3 is TGTGCCAGCAGCACCTGGCAGGGGGCAGGGACTGAAGCTTTCTTT. It specifies CASSTWQGAGTEAFF. This chain uses TRBV7-2 with TRBJ1-1; TRBD1 matches at 8 bases. Trimming at V came to 5 bases and at J to 5 bases, leaving 10 bases not matched to a gene. Looked up from germline, CDR1 is SGHTA and CDR2 is FQGNSA. The CDR3 has 15 residues. The full variable domain, completed using reference TRBV7-2 and TRBJ1-1, is GAGVSQSPSNKVTEKGKDVELRCDPISGHTALYWYRQSLGQGLEFLIYFQGNSAPDKSGLPSDRFSAERTGGSVSTLTIQRTQQEDSAVYLCASSTWQGAGTEAFFGQGTRLTVV.

In its sample, this clonotype was seen a few times. The chain carries TRBV12-3 or TRBV12-4 and TRBJ1-4; tentative D call: TRBD1 (6 bases). V was pared by 7 bases and J by 3 bases, with 15 bases between. CDR3 size: 15 residues. CDR3 loop: CASITAGAANEKLFF. CDR3 nucleotide sequence: TGTGCCAGCATTACAGCAGGGGCGGCTAATGAAAAACTGTTTTTT.

This clonotype occurred many times. The DNA for the CDR3 is TGTGCCAGCTCAAGGCAGGGGGCGACAGATACGCAGTATTTT. It yields the protein CASSRQGATDTQYF. The chain joins TRBV18 to TRBJ2-3; TRBD1 matches at 8 bases. The CDR3 contains 14 residues. The V segment lost 5 bases and the J segment 3 bases; nucleotides outside the gene matches: 4. CDR1 KGHSH and CDR2 LQKENI come from the germline V gene.

This clonotype was counted between two and nine times. The chain carries TRBV5-1 and TRBJ2-2; no clear D gene. Germline V lookup: CDR1 SGHRS, CDR2 YFSETQ. Trimming removed 10 bases at V and 5 bases at J, with 6 bases between. The CDR3 consists of 10 residues. Written as DNA, the CDR3 is TGCGCCGGTTATACCGGGGAGCTGTTTTTT. As protein: CAGYTGELFF.

The V and J genes are TRBV20-1 and TRBJ2-3; perhaps TRBD2 as D (5 bases). The CDR3 is 13 amino acids. V was shortened by 6 bases and J by 2 bases, with 12 bases between the two germline ends. Germline V CDR1 and CDR2: DFQATT, SNEGSKA (reference sequence). CDR3 loop: CSAPSPNTDTQYF. CDR3 bases: TGCAGTGCCCCTAGCCCTAACACAGATACGCAGTATTTT.

This clonotype was counted only a few times. This chain joins TRBV5-5 and TRBJ1-2; unclear D gene. Germline V lookup: CDR1 SGHKS, CDR2 YYEKEE (reference sequence). V lost 4 bases and J 0 bases, leaving 13 bases between the germline ends. The length of the CDR3 is 15 residues. CDR3 sequence (DNA): TGTGCCAGCAGCCAAGACACAGTAACTAACTATGGCTACACCTTC. Protein product: CASSQDTVTNYGYTF.

The rearrangement joins TRBV2 to TRBJ2-7; D ambiguous. V was clipped by 6 bases and J by 1 base, with 13 bases between them. Germline CDR1 is SNHLY and CDR2 is FYNNEI. The CDR3 spans 14 residues. The CDR3: CASRILVGSYEQYF. CDR3 nucleotide sequence: TGTGCCAGCAGGATTTTGGTTGGTTCCTACGAGCAGTACTTC.

There are many counts of this clonotype. This chain uses TRBV5-1 with TRBJ1-1; D possibly corresponds to TRBD1 (6 bases). The CDR3 length is 13 residues. The V end lost 4 bases, the J end lost 8 bases, and 15 bases lay between the germline ends. Germline loops: CDR1 SGHRS, CDR2 YFSETQ. CDR3: CASSDLTGEEAFF. The CDR3 DNA reads as TGCGCCAGCAGCGACTTGACAGGTGAGGAAGCTTTCTTT.

In this sample, this clonotype turned up a few times. The chain uses TRBV20-1 and TRBJ2-3; 9 bases fit TRBD1. The junction had 10 bases not matched to a gene; V was cut back by 6 bases and J by 6 bases. Germline CDR1 reads DFQATT; CDR2 reads SNEGSKA (reference sequence). The CDR3 extends over 14 amino acids. The CDR3 DNA reads TGCAGTGCGAAGGGACAGGGATCTAGGGATACGCAGTATTTT. Its protein product is CSAKGQGSRDTQYF.

Only a few counts were recorded for this clonotype. The genes are TRBV4-3 and TRBJ2-7, with D possibly TRBD1 on 6 matching bases. CDR1 is LGHNA, CDR2 YSLEER, per germline. V was pared by 1 base and J by 4 bases, with 11 bases between. CDR3 size: 14 residues. The CDR3 region is CASSQAPGDYEQYF. CDR3 DNA: TGCGCCAGCAGCCAAGCCCCAGGGGATTACGAGCAGTACTTC.

This clonotype was seen at least ten times. The V gene is TRBV7-2, the J gene TRBJ1-2, with D possibly TRBD1 on 5 matching bases. The germline V gene has CDR1 SGHTA and CDR2 FQGNSA. Trimming removed 5 bases at V and 0 bases at J, with 16 bases between. The CDR3 is 16 amino acids. DNA of the CDR3: TGTGCCAGCAGCCCCCCTTGGGGCTCGACTAACTATGGCTACACCTTC. Its translation is CASSPPWGSTNYGYTF.

In this sample, this clonotype turned up a few times. This chain connects TRBV6-2 or TRBV6-3 to TRBJ2-1; possibly TRBD1 for D (5 bases). The V gene's germline CDR1 is MNHEY and CDR2 SVGEGT. CDR3 size: 14 residues. V was trimmed by 5 bases and J by 0 bases, leaving 8 bases between them. The CDR3 region is CASSPRVSYNEQFF. The DNA for the CDR3 is TGTGCCAGCAGTCCCAGGGTCTCCTACAATGAGCAGTTCTTC.